Each of the 19 T cell receptor beta chains below was sequenced from the same sample in a study of blood T cell repertoires in COVID-19. Profiling relied on immunoSEQ multiplex PCR, and the TCRdb table lists in-frame clones only, not all of them. The sample contains approximately 230,000 clones, under 85% of which appear only once. Sequencing was performed on peripheral blood. The source of these receptors is a woman between 40 and 55 years old with active or convalescent COVID-19.

CDR3 in amino acids: CASSLPRTGSYGYTF. CDR3 bases: TGTGCCAGCAGTCTACCAAGGACAGGGAGCTATGGCTACACCTTC. The V and J genes are TRBV6-5 and TRBJ1-2; 8 nucleotides agree with TRBD1. Trimming took 5 bases from V and 4 from J; bases not matched to a gene: 9. The CDR3 sequence is 15 residues long. Germline CDR1 is MNHEY and CDR2 is SVGAGI.

The J gene is TRBJ2-1, the V gene TRBV6-5, with D tentatively TRBD2 (5 bases). This CDR3 spans 15 amino acids. The V end was cut by 6 bases, the J end by 4 bases, with 16 bases between. The germline V gene encodes CDR1 MNHEY and CDR2 SVGAGI. The CDR3 DNA sequence: TGTGCCAGCAGAATCAGAGCGGCTACTTACAATGAGCAGTTCTTC. As protein: CASRIRAATYNEQFF.

The sample holds many counts of this clone. Other nucleotide sequences in the sample specify the same CDR3. The V gene is TRBV30, the J gene TRBJ1-5; no clear D. The CDR3 runs to 13 residues. The V gene lost 1 base and the J gene lost 2 bases, with 6 bases spanning the gap. Germline assignment: CDR1 GTSNPN and CDR2 SVGIG (reference sequence). DNA of the CDR3: TGTGCCTGGAGTGGTCAGGGCAATCAGCCCCAGCATTTT. Translating it yields CAWSGQGNQPQHF.

The CDR3 spells CASRTTQMETQYF. The CDR3 bases are TGTGCCAGCAGGACTACTCAGATGGAGACCCAGTACTTC. The chain employs TRBV2 and TRBJ2-5, with D perhaps matching TRBD2 (5 bases). Trimming cost V 6 bases and J 5 bases, with 13 bases left between them. Germline lookup yields CDR1 SNHLY and CDR2 FYNNEI. The CDR3 is made up of 13 amino acids. Full variable domain (remainder filled in from reference TRBV2 and TRBJ2-5): EPEVTQTPSHQVTQMGQEVILRCVPISNHLYFYWYRQILGQKVEFLVSFYNNEISEKSEIFDDQFSVERPDGSNFTLKIRSTKLEDSAMYFCASRTTQMETQYFGPGTRLLVL.

The rearrangement uses TRBV9 and TRBJ2-5; possibly TRBD1 for D (6 bases). Germline assignment: CDR1 SGDLS and CDR2 YYNGEE. V was trimmed by 6 bases and J by 4 bases, leaving 19 bases between them. CDR3 length: 15 amino acids. The CDR3 coding sequence is TGTGCCAGCACCCTAGGGGGAAGGAACCTAGAGACCCAGTACTTC. Amino acids: CASTLGGRNLETQYF.

This rearrangement joins TRBV5-6 to TRBJ1-2, with 10 nucleotides matching TRBD1. This CDR3 is 16 amino acids long. J gave up 1 base and V 5 bases, and 8 bases lay outside the gene matches. Germline-derived CDR1 and CDR2 are SGHDT and YYEEEE. The CDR3 region has the DNA TGTGCCAGCAGGATAGACAGGGGGCGCGATAACTATGGCTACACCTTC. It encodes CASRIDRGRDNYGYTF.

The chain links TRBV9 to TRBJ2-1, with D hard to call. The CDR3 has 13 residues. Trimming shortened V by 0 bases and J by 4 bases, and 5 bases separated the two germline ends. Per the germline V gene, CDR1 is SGDLS and CDR2 is YYNGEE. The CDR3 spells CASSVAQYNEQFF. The CDR3 nucleotides are TGTGCCAGCAGCGTAGCACAGTACAATGAGCAGTTCTTC.

This sequence joins TRBV10-3 and TRBJ1-1; D is unresolved. Germline V gene sequence: CDR1 ENHRY, CDR2 SYGVKD. The CDR3 spans 15 residues. V was shortened by 0 bases and J by 11 bases, with 19 bases between the two germline ends. CDR3 sequence: CAISESTQELRGAFF. The CDR3 DNA is TGTGCCATCAGTGAGTCGACTCAGGAGCTACGGGGTGCTTTCTTT.

The gene calls are TRBV24-1 and TRBJ2-2; weak D call: TRBD2 (6 bases). The V end was cut by 8 bases, the J end by 2 bases, with 14 bases between. In germline, CDR1 is KGHDR, CDR2 SFDVKD. The CDR3 runs to 15 residues. The DNA of the CDR3 is TGTGCCACCACTCCCGGGGGAAGAAACACCGGGGAGCTGTTTTTT. Translated, it gives CATTPGGRNTGELFF.

The genes are TRBV28 and TRBJ1-6, with 7 positions matching TRBD1. CDR3 size: 15 residues. Unmatched junction bases numbered 7, after V lost 5 bases and J lost 6 bases. CDR1 and CDR2 (germline): MDHEN, SYDVKM. The CDR3 DNA is TGTGCCAGCAGTACAGGGGTGATCTTTAATTCACCCCTCCACTTT. Translating gives CASSTGVIFNSPLHF.

The chain recombines TRBV2 with TRBJ2-3; a weak D match, TRBD1 (5 bases). Germline lookup yields CDR1 SNHLY and CDR2 FYNNEI. The CDR3 contains 16 residues. V was trimmed by 0 bases and J by 6 bases, leaving 16 bases between them. The CDR3 DNA is TGTGCCAGCAGTGAAGCTGGCGGACACGGGTACGATACGCAGTATTTT. Translation gives CASSEAGGHGYDTQYF.

V usage is TRBV2 and J usage is TRBJ1-5; 7 bases are shared with TRBD1. CDR1 and CDR2 (germline): SNHLY, FYNNEI. This CDR3 is 13 amino acids long. Trimming cost V 6 bases and J 7 bases; bases outside gene matches: 6. The chain's CDR3 is CASRTGHRQPQHF. As DNA, the CDR3 is TGTGCCAGCAGGACAGGGCACCGGCAGCCCCAGCATTTT.

The V and J genes are TRBV4-1 and TRBJ1-3; D gene ambiguous. CDR1 and CDR2 (germline): MGHRA, YSYEKL. V was trimmed by 6 bases and J by 1 base, leaving 13 bases between them. CDR3 size: 15 residues. The CDR3: CASSLLMSSGNTIYF. The CDR3 DNA reads TGCGCCAGCAGTCTTTTAATGTCGTCTGGAAACACCATATATTTT.

V usage is TRBV2 and J usage is TRBJ2-7; 9 nucleotides match TRBD1. Germline V gene lookup returns CDR1 SNHLY and CDR2 FYNNEI. V lost 5 bases and J lost 1; bases outside the gene matches: 9. The CDR3 has 16 amino acids. The CDR3 DNA sequence: TGTGCCAGCAGTCCCTCTTCCGGACAGGGGTCCTACGAGCAGTACTTC. It yields the protein CASSPSSGQGSYEQYF.

The V and J genes are TRBV15 and TRBJ1-5; the D gene is possibly TRBD1 (6 bases). V lost 9 bases to trimming and J lost 3 bases, with 12 bases between them. CDR1 is LNHNV, CDR2 YYDKDF, per germline (reference sequence). This CDR3 is built from 13 residues. The CDR3, as DNA: TGTGCCACTAGGGGGGGGCCCAATCAGCCCCAGCATTTT. This gives the protein CATRGGPNQPQHF.

The CDR3 DNA follows: TGTGCCAGCAGCTTGGGAGGGTGGGATAGCAATCAGCCCCAGCATTTT. Protein: CASSLGGWDSNQPQHF. V gene TRBV5-6 combines with J gene TRBJ1-5, with D unclear. V was cut by 0 bases and J by 0 bases, with 10 bases left in between. The CDR3 has 16 residues. The germline CDR1 and CDR2 sequences are SGHDT and YYEEEE. Supplemented by reference TRBV5-6 and TRBJ1-5, the full variable domain reads DAGVTQSPTHLIKTRGQQVTLRCSPKSGHDTVSWYQQALGQGPQFIFQYYEEEERQRGNFPDRFSGHQFPNYSSELNVNALLLGDSALYLCASSLGGWDSNQPQHFGDGTRLSIL.

This chain connects TRBV2 to TRBJ2-5, with 9 bases identical to TRBD2. Germline CDR1 reads SNHLY; CDR2 reads FYNNEI. The CDR3 extends over 15 amino acids. The ends lost 4 bases at V and 4 bases at J; junction bases unmatched: 7. The CDR3 here is CASSAGGGAGETQYF. CDR3 sequence (DNA): TGTGCCAGCAGTGCTGGCGGGGGGGCGGGAGAGACCCAGTACTTC.

The rearrangement uses TRBV6-6 and TRBJ1-2; 11 bases match TRBD1. The CDR3 covers 14 residues. The germline V gene encodes CDR1 MNHNY and CDR2 SVGAGI (reference sequence). Trimming cost V 6 bases and J 2 bases; bases outside gene matches: 2. The CDR3 reads CASSRTGGNYGYTF. As DNA, the CDR3 is TGTGCCAGCAGCAGGACAGGGGGCAACTATGGCTACACCTTC.

The CDR3 loop is CASRPTGTGAQPYSNQPQHF. In DNA form, the CDR3 reads TGCGCCAGTAGACCGACAGGAACAGGGGCGCAGCCGTATAGCAATCAGCCCCAGCATTTT. The chain is built from TRBV10-1 and TRBJ1-5; TRBD1 matches at 7 bases. With V trimmed by 9 bases and J by 0 bases, 23 bases remained unmatched. Per the germline V gene, CDR1 is WNHNN and CDR2 is SYGVQD (reference sequence). This CDR3 is 20 amino acids long.